This paragraph reports one T cell receptor beta chain. What it binds is unknown. The data are from a study of OX40 agonist ivuxolimab in advanced cancers. The wider study: In this cohort, patients received ivuxolimab, an agonistic anti-OX40 (CD134) antibody. Prior anti-PD-1, anti-PD-L1 or anti-CTLA-4 therapy did not bar entry, and approximately 40% had some.

General observations from the study: Both blood CD4+ and CD8+ T cells showed clonal growth by week 6 at 0.1 to 3.0 mg/kg. The mean number of expanded clones was higher in CD8+ T cells than in CD4+.

Clones were sequenced by immunoSEQ multiplex PCR, and TCRdb holds only the in-frame ones, with some missing. The table shows tens of thousands of clones, with around 87% occurring only once. The CDR3 is made up of 14 amino acids. Trimming removed 4 bases at V and 5 bases at J, with 14 bases between. The germline V gene encodes CDR1 MNHEY and CDR2 SVGAGI. The V call is TRBV6-5, the J call TRBJ1-1; D unclear. This specimen consisted of CD4+ or CD8+ T cells sorted from blood, obtained in a trial of the OX40 agonist ivuxolimab. This clonotype was obtained from an adult with an advanced solid tumor such as melanoma, head and neck, liver or kidney cancer. CDR3 in amino acids: CASSLIGLGTEAFF. In DNA, the CDR3 is TGTGCCAGCAGTTTGATCGGGCTGGGGACTGAAGCTTTCTTT.